A selection of T cell receptor beta chains follows, all from one sample in a study of identical twins. TCRdb re-derived calls from the 5' RACE reads in MiXCR, one entry per CDR3 protein. The data show some 730,000 distinct CDR3 sequences, around a sixth seen once. The same data also went into a second study, on T cells expressing NK-cell markers.

Sequenced sample: PBMCs. The receptors shown here come from a woman between 18 and 29 years old in good health. The CDR3 runs from the conserved cysteine through the conserved F or W. The D gene is left open where the match is weak. Expanded clones are given a class, and other clones once, few, many or no size at all.

abundance: few
d_gene: TRBD2
v_gene: TRBV20-1
j_gene: TRBJ2-1
CDR3aa: CSARERTSGRYNEQFF
CDR3nt: TGCAGTGCTAGAGAGCGAACTAGCGGGCGGTACAATGAGCAGTTCTTC

abundance: .
d_gene: .
v_gene: TRBV7-3
j_gene: TRBJ2-2
CDR3aa: CASSPDRSSGELFF
CDR3nt: TGTGCCAGCAGCCCCGACAGGTCTTCCGGGGAGCTGTTTTTT

abundance: few
d_gene: TRBD2
v_gene: TRBV6-2/TRBV6-3
j_gene: TRBJ2-7
CDR3aa: CASSSGLAWVEQYF
CDR3nt: TGTGCCAGCAGTTCGGGACTAGCATGGGTCGAGCAGTACTTC

abundance: few
d_gene: .
v_gene: TRBV5-4
j_gene: TRBJ2-1
CDR3aa: CASSSGGGFRRGTLNEQFF
CDR3nt: TGTGCCAGCAGCTCCGGTGGGGGCTTCCGGAGGGGGACTCTGAATGAGCAGTTCTTC

abundance: .
d_gene: TRBD1
v_gene: TRBV10-2
j_gene: TRBJ1-1
CDR3aa: CASRHRGMGNTEAFF
CDR3nt: TGCGCCAGCAGACACAGGGGAATGGGGAACACTGAAGCTTTCTTT

abundance: .
d_gene: TRBD2
v_gene: TRBV9
j_gene: TRBJ2-1
CDR3aa: CASSVTSSNNEQFF
CDR3nt: TGTGCCAGCAGCGTGACTAGCAGCAACAATGAGCAGTTCTTC

abundance: .
d_gene: TRBD1
v_gene: TRBV4-3
j_gene: TRBJ1-2
CDR3aa: CASSQPGRTGGGYTF
CDR3nt: TGCGCCAGCAGCCAACCCGGAAGGACAGGGGGCGGCTACACCTTC

abundance: few
d_gene: TRBD1
v_gene: TRBV9
j_gene: TRBJ1-1
CDR3aa: CASSETGVARGNTEAFF
CDR3nt: TGTGCCAGCAGCGAGACAGGGGTCGCTCGGGGGAACACTGAAGCTTTCTTT

abundance: few
d_gene: .
v_gene: TRBV7-9
j_gene: TRBJ2-7
CDR3aa: CASSHRAHEQYF
CDR3nt: TGTGCCAGCAGTCACAGGGCCCACGAGCAGTACTTC

abundance: many
d_gene: TRBD2
v_gene: TRBV20-1
j_gene: TRBJ2-7
CDR3aa: CSAPGLAGGREQYF
CDR3nt: TGCAGTGCTCCCGGGCTAGCGGGGGGTCGGGAGCAGTACTTC

abundance: .
d_gene: .
v_gene: TRBV5-1
j_gene: TRBJ2-1
CDR3aa: CASSGEAGSSYNEQFF
CDR3nt: TGCGCCAGCAGCGGCGAGGCAGGAAGCTCCTACAATGAGCAGTTCTTC

abundance: .
d_gene: TRBD1
v_gene: TRBV11-1
j_gene: TRBJ1-1
CDR3aa: CASSAIDRANTEAFF
CDR3nt: TGTGCCAGCAGCGCTATTGACAGGGCGAACACTGAAGCTTTCTTT

abundance: few
d_gene: .
v_gene: TRBV5-1
j_gene: TRBJ1-1
CDR3aa: CASSLGGSASMNTEAFF
CDR3nt: TGCGCCAGCAGCTTGGGAGGAAGCGCTTCAATGAACACTGAAGCTTTCTTT

abundance: .
d_gene: .
v_gene: TRBV5-1
j_gene: TRBJ2-1
CDR3aa: CASSLVLANNEQFF
CDR3nt: TGCGCCAGCAGCTTGGTCCTAGCGAACAATGAGCAGTTCTTC

abundance: .
d_gene: .
v_gene: TRBV4-3
j_gene: TRBJ2-3
CDR3aa: CASSSEPGDSTDTQYF
CDR3nt: TGCGCCAGCTCCTCCGAGCCGGGAGACAGCACAGATACGCAGTATTTT

abundance: .
d_gene: .
v_gene: TRBV7-2
j_gene: TRBJ2-4
CDR3aa: CASSAIRTATQYF
CDR3nt: TGTGCCAGCAGCGCCATTCGCACGGCAACTCAGTACTTC

abundance: .
d_gene: .
v_gene: TRBV6-1
j_gene: TRBJ1-1
CDR3aa: CASTLGSLNTEAFF
CDR3nt: TGTGCCAGCACCCTTGGGAGTTTGAACACTGAAGCTTTCTTT

abundance: .
d_gene: .
v_gene: TRBV5-5
j_gene: TRBJ2-7
CDR3aa: CASSIRLGYEQYF
CDR3nt: TGTGCCAGCAGCATTAGACTGGGCTACGAGCAGTACTTC

abundance: few
d_gene: .
v_gene: TRBV12-3/TRBV12-4
j_gene: TRBJ2-6
CDR3aa: CASSQGPISGANVLTF
CDR3nt: TGTGCCAGCAGCCAGGGTCCCATTTCTGGGGCCAACGTCCTGACTTTC

abundance: .
d_gene: .
v_gene: TRBV2
j_gene: TRBJ1-1
CDR3aa: CASSEDINTEAFF
CDR3nt: TGTGCCAGCAGTGAGGACATTAACACTGAAGCTTTCTTT

abundance: few
d_gene: .
v_gene: TRBV10-3
j_gene: TRBJ2-7
CDR3aa: CAISDPRTGRGYEQYF
CDR3nt: TGTGCCATCAGTGACCCCCGGACAGGGAGGGGATACGAGCAGTACTTC

abundance: many
d_gene: .
v_gene: TRBV12-3/TRBV12-4
j_gene: TRBJ2-2
CDR3aa: CASSLAANTGELFF
CDR3nt: TGTGCCAGCAGTTTAGCCGCGAACACCGGGGAGCTGTTTTTT

abundance: many
d_gene: .
v_gene: TRBV12-3/TRBV12-4
j_gene: TRBJ2-1
CDR3aa: CASSFGGGEQFF
CDR3nt: TGTGCCAGCAGTTTCGGCGGAGGGGAGCAGTTCTTC

abundance: few
d_gene: .
v_gene: TRBV9
j_gene: TRBJ2-7
CDR3aa: CASSSGPWDEQYF
CDR3nt: TGTGCCAGCAGCTCTGGCCCCTGGGACGAGCAGTACTTC

abundance: .
d_gene: .
v_gene: TRBV19
j_gene: TRBJ1-1
CDR3aa: CASSGTGMNTEAFF
CDR3nt: TGTGCCAGTTCCGGGACGGGTATGAACACTGAAGCTTTCTTT

abundance: .
d_gene: .
v_gene: TRBV6-1
j_gene: TRBJ2-7
CDR3aa: CASTIGGEISYEQYF
CDR3nt: TGTGCCAGCACAATAGGGGGGGAAATTTCCTACGAGCAGTACTTC

abundance: many
d_gene: TRBD1
v_gene: TRBV10-3
j_gene: TRBJ2-7
CDR3aa: CAISESLDRDEQYF
CDR3nt: TGTGCCATCAGTGAGAGCCTAGACAGGGACGAGCAGTACTTC

abundance: few
d_gene: .
v_gene: TRBV6-5
j_gene: TRBJ2-2
CDR3aa: CASKRGAGELFF
CDR3nt: TGTGCCAGCAAAAGGGGGGCCGGGGAGCTGTTTTTT